This T cell receptor (beta chain) was recovered during a study of T cell responses to AZD1222 COVID-19 vaccine. The method was immunoSEQ multiplex PCR; TCRdb's version includes in-frame clones alone and lacks a portion of them. The table has about 120,000 clones, around 90% seen once; the top ten hold 8.4%. Unmatched junction bases numbered 4, after V lost 1 base and J lost 14 bases. This CDR3 region has 12 residues. CDR1 and CDR2 (germline): MNHNY, SVGAGI (reference sequence). The sequencing here drew on peripheral blood, taken on day 0 of AZD1222 vaccination. The TCR was taken from an adult in good health. The chain combines TRBV6-6 with TRBJ2-2; 7 nucleotides align to TRBD1. The CDR3 spells CASSYFRQGLFF. In DNA form, the CDR3 reads TGTGCCAGCAGTTACTTCCGACAGGGCCTGTTTTTT.